The 7 T cell receptor beta chains presented below share a single source sample, sequenced in a study of identical twins. TCRdb ran MiXCR on the 5' RACE reads and lists one entry per CDR3 protein. This table has some 690,000 distinct CDR3 sequences, around 20% appearing once. These data also featured in a second study, about T cells expressing NK-cell markers.

The sample was PBMCs. These receptors came from a woman aged 18-29 years in good health.

The rearrangement joins TRBV20-1 to TRBJ2-3; D unresolved. The CDR3 runs to 12 residues. Germline lookup yields CDR1 DFQATT and CDR2 SNEGSKA (reference sequence). Trimming took off 3 bases at V and 10 bases at J, with 14 bases between the two ends. CDR3 DNA: TGCAGTGCTAGTTCTGGATTTAGAGCGCAGTATTTT. Translation gives CSASSGFRAQYF.

This clonotype occurred a few times. The chain carries TRBV29-1 and TRBJ2-7, with D maybe TRBD1 (6 bases). The CDR3 has 11 amino acids. Germline V gene data show CDR1 as SQVTM and CDR2 as ANQGSEA. V lost 3 bases to trimming and J lost 6 bases, with 9 bases between them. The chain's CDR3 is CSVDLRGEQYF. CDR3 nucleotide sequence: TGCAGCGTTGACCTCAGGGGCGAGCAGTACTTC.

J is TRBJ2-2 and V is TRBV5-6, with TRBD1 as a possible D gene (6 bases). The CDR3 is made up of 13 amino acids. Germline CDR1 and CDR2: SGHDT and YYEEEE. Trimming pared 8 bases from V and 4 bases from J, leaving 12 bases between. CDR3 nucleotide sequence: TGTGCCAGTTCAACAGGGTCCACCGGGGAGCTGTTTTTT. Protein sequence: CASSTGSTGELFF. Together with reference TRBV5-6 and TRBJ2-2, the CDR3 gives the full variable domain: DAGVTQSPTHLIKTRGQQVTLRCSPKSGHDTVSWYQQALGQGPQFIFQYYEEEERQRGNFPDRFSGHQFPNYSSELNVNALLLGDSALYLCASSTGSTGELFFGEGSRLTVL.

The V call is TRBV6-1, the J call TRBJ2-2; tentatively, D is TRBD2 (6 bases). The CDR3 has 17 residues. Per germline, CDR1 MNHNS and CDR2 SASEGT. V was cut by 6 bases and J by 6 bases, with 23 bases left in between. The CDR3 nucleotides read TGTGCCAGCAGCCGACGCCCTGAGATGACTAGATCCGGGGAGCTGTTTTTT. Translation gives CASSRRPEMTRSGELFF.

This clonotype was detected only a few times. The chain employs TRBV12-3 or TRBV12-4 and TRBJ2-5; 11 bases map to TRBD2. The CDR3 spans 13 residues. V dropped 11 bases and J dropped 5; count of bases not matched to a gene: 7. In nucleotides, the CDR3 is TGTGCCTCCCAGGGACTAGCGGATGAGACCCAGTACTTC. Translating it yields CASQGLADETQYF.

The J gene is TRBJ2-7, the V gene TRBV5-6; D is uncertain. CDR3 size: 13 residues. Trimming left V 1 base short and J 2 bases short, with 7 bases between. Germline-derived CDR1 and CDR2 are SGHDT and YYEEEE. Here the CDR3 DNA reads TGTGCCAGCAGCTTGAATTTACCCTACGAGCAGTACTTC. This codes for CASSLNLPYEQYF.

The chain carries TRBV12-3 or TRBV12-4 and TRBJ2-7; TRBD2 matches at 10 bases. This CDR3 contains 15 residues. V was pared by 3 bases and J by 8 bases, with 10 bases of the junction left unmatched. CDR3 residues: CASSFEAGGRRQQYF. Written as DNA, the CDR3 is TGTGCCAGCAGTTTCGAAGCGGGAGGGCGTAGGCAGCAGTACTTC.